The 7 T cell receptor beta chains reported below all come from one sample, sequenced in a study of cytomegalovirus exposure and HLA in healthy donors. The PCR was carried out with 60 Vbeta primers and 13 Jbeta primers. The method was immunoSEQ multiplex PCR; TCRdb's version includes in-frame clones alone and lacks a portion of them. In the table there are under 200,000 clones, about 78% of which are singletons. Sample: PBMCs. The source is a man in his fifties or sixties in good health and CMV-seronegative.

This sequence joins TRBV6-5 and TRBJ1-2; 7 nucleotides match TRBD1. The V and J ends lost 6 bases and 2 bases, in that order; junction bases with no gene match: 6. Germline-derived CDR1 and CDR2 are MNHEY and SVGAGI. This CDR3 is 14 amino acids long. The CDR3 loop is CASSKGDRNYGYTF. Here the CDR3 DNA reads TGTGCCAGCAGCAAAGGGGACAGAAACTATGGCTACACCTTC.

The chain has TRBV19 and TRBJ2-1, with a possible D match to TRBD1 (6 bases). Trimming pared 7 bases from V and 6 bases from J, leaving 16 bases between. Germline V gene lookup returns CDR1 LNHDA and CDR2 SQIVND (reference sequence). The CDR3 has 14 residues. CDR3 nucleotide sequence: TGTGCCAGTAACAGGGACCCGGCGGGCAATGAGCAGTTCTTC. Amino acids: CASNRDPAGNEQFF. Looking up the rest from reference TRBV19 and TRBJ2-1 gives the full variable domain: DGGITQSPKYLFRKEGQNVTLSCEQNLNHDAMYWYRQDPGQGLRLIYYSQIVNDFQKGDIAEGYSVSREKKESFPLTVTSAQKNPTAFYLCASNRDPAGNEQFFGPGTRLTVL.

The chain links TRBV6-6 to TRBJ2-7; 9 bases map to TRBD1. Germline trimming cut 2 bases from V and 5 bases from J; bases unmatched to any gene: 4. The CDR3 length is 14 residues. Germline values: CDR1 MNHNY, CDR2 SVGAGI (reference sequence). The CDR3 sequence is CASSYGGTGHEQYF. CDR3 bases: TGTGCCAGCAGTTACGGAGGGACAGGGCACGAGCAGTACTTC.

V gene TRBV6-5 combines with J gene TRBJ1-2, with 9 bases identical to TRBD1. The V gene end was trimmed by 2 bases and the J gene end by 9 bases; junction bases not matched to a gene: 4. Germline CDR1 and CDR2: MNHEY and SVGAGI. This CDR3 region has 13 residues. CDR3 sequence reads: CASSYTDRGSYTF. The CDR3 bases are TGTGCCAGCAGTTACACGGACAGGGGCAGCTACACCTTC.

V gene TRBV7-2 combines with J gene TRBJ2-7; TRBD2 aligns across 7 bases. There are 15 residues in the CDR3. Germline V CDR1 and CDR2: SGHTA, FQGNSA. Trimming cost V 1 base and J 2 bases; bases outside gene matches: 5. CDR3 sequence (DNA): TGTGCCAGCAGCTTAGATAGGGCGGGAGCCTACGAGCAGTACTTC. This gives the protein CASSLDRAGAYEQYF.

Only one count was recorded for this clone. The gene calls are TRBV19 and TRBJ2-7, with 11 bases lining up with TRBD1. The CDR3 runs to 14 residues. J was trimmed by 2 bases and V by 6 bases; bases with no gene match: 3. Per the germline V gene, CDR1 is LNHDA and CDR2 is SQIVND (reference sequence). The CDR3 loop is CASSTDRGPYEQYF. DNA for the CDR3: TGTGCCAGTAGCACGGACAGGGGGCCCTACGAGCAGTACTTC.

The rearrangement links TRBV30 to TRBJ2-7; TRBD2 matches at 8 bases. The CDR3 totals 17 residues. The germline CDR1 and CDR2 sequences are GTSNPN and SVGIG (reference sequence). The V gene end was trimmed by 0 bases and the J gene end by 0 bases; junction bases not matched to a gene: 10. This CDR3 reads CAWSVIPGGPPSYEQYF. The DNA of the CDR3 is TGTGCCTGGAGTGTAATTCCGGGAGGGCCACCCTCCTACGAGCAGTACTTC.